This T cell receptor beta chain was recovered during a study of identical twins. TCRdb analysed the 5' RACE reads with MiXCR anew, one entry per CDR3 protein. The sample lists a few hundred thousand distinct CDR3 sequences, roughly 9% seen once, with over 7% in the top ten. Trimming took off 4 bases at V and 8 bases at J, with 11 bases between the two ends. CDR1 and CDR2 (germline): SGHTA, FQGNSA. CDR3 size: 12 residues. Regarding the study as a whole: Twin pairs had excess sharing that was weaker in beta out-of-frame sequences.

As concerns this clonotype: Its target is not known.

The receptor was derived from a woman between 45 and 60 years old in good health. The sample consisted of naive T cells sorted from blood. V usage is TRBV7-2 and J usage is TRBJ1-2, with D unclear. The CDR3 sequence is CASSSAAIGYTF. For the CDR3, the DNA is TGTGCCAGCAGCTCGGCAGCTATAGGCTACACCTTC.